Listed below are T cell receptor beta chains from one sample, sequenced in a study of T cell clusters in autoimmune cytopenias. Following a re-call of the multiplex PCR reads, TCRdb has one entry per CDR3 protein and lacks DNA. This sample contains 5,400 or so distinct CDR3 sequences. These records were also assigned to another study, of T cell repertoires in aging, cancer and after chemotherapy.

The sequencing input was peripheral blood. These receptors were collected from a human donor in good health. Each CDR3 is given with its conserved first and last residue. Clone sizes are given selectively: once, few, many, or a class where the clone is expanded.

J: TRBJ1-2; size: medium-sized; V: TRBV19; CDR3: CASSILGQGNYGYTF
J: TRBJ1-4; size: -; V: TRBV30; CDR3: CAWSPGQGNTNEKLFF
J: TRBJ2-3; size: large; V: TRBV29-1; CDR3: CSVEPLVTDTQYF
J: TRBJ2-5; size: -; V: TRBV15; CDR3: CATSKPRGGVETQYF
J: TRBJ1-4; size: medium-sized; V: TRBV19; CDR3: CASSPGGATNEKLFF
J: TRBJ1-2; size: -; V: TRBV19; CDR3: CASRLDAIISYNYGYTF
J: TRBJ1-2; size: -; V: TRBV27; CDR3: CASTPGGSAGYTF